These 3 T cell receptor beta chains share one sample of origin, sequenced in a study of blood T cell repertoires in COVID-19. This table comes from immunoSEQ multiplex PCR, and its TCRdb copy is limited to in-frame clones, with some not included. The sample lists tens of thousands of clones, about 86% occurring once. Sequenced sample: peripheral blood. All receptors come from a woman of 80 years or more in a cohort sampled during active or convalescent COVID-19.

J is TRBJ2-5 and V is TRBV7-3; 9 positions match TRBD1. Germline V lookup: CDR1 SGHTA, CDR2 FQGTGA. The CDR3 extends over 13 amino acids. V was pared by 5 bases and J by 5 bases, with 3 bases of the junction left unmatched. The CDR3 DNA is TGTGCCAGCAGCGGACAGGGGCGGGAGACCCAGTACTTC. It is translated as CASSGQGRETQYF.

The chain combines TRBV7-9 with TRBJ1-5; 7 bases match TRBD1. CDR1 is SEHNR and CDR2 is FQNEAQ in the germline V gene (reference sequence). The CDR3 runs to 16 residues. The trim removed 5 bases at V and 1 base at J, leaving 8 bases unmatched. CDR3 coding DNA: TGTGCCAGCAGCCCGACAGGGATTCTCAGCAATCAGCCCCAGCATTTT. It codes for CASSPTGILSNQPQHF.

The chain links TRBV19 to TRBJ2-3; D may be TRBD2 (6 bases). This CDR3 has 13 amino acids. Germline CDR1 reads LNHDA; CDR2 reads SQIVND (reference sequence). V was pared by 11 bases and J by 7 bases, with 19 bases between. CDR3 DNA sequence: TGTGCCGTAAAGCGACGGGAGAAATATACGCAGTATTTT. Its protein is CAVKRREKYTQYF.